One sample yielded the 2 T cell receptor beta chains listed below, sequenced in a study of shared clonotypes between healthy human individuals. Here immunoSEQ multiplex PCR was the method, and the copy in TCRdb shows in-frame clones only, minus some. The top ten hold about 1.5% of the sample, which has 850,000 to 1,200,000 clones, 70% to 80% seen once. The sequenced material came from memory CD4+ T cells sorted from blood. This sample's subset: CD45RA-negative fraction. These receptors originate from a man between 18 and 29 years old in good health.

The chain links TRBV4-1 to TRBJ2-1, with D unresolved. CDR1 and CDR2 (germline): MGHRA, YSYEKL. The CDR3 runs 17 residues. V was pared by 1 base and J by 7 bases, with 20 bases between. The CDR3 sequence: CASSQALGLYPWNEQFF. The CDR3 nucleotides are TGCGCCAGCAGCCAAGCGTTAGGGCTGTACCCGTGGAATGAGCAGTTCTTC.

The V and J genes are TRBV14 and TRBJ2-7, with a tentative D call TRBD1 (6 bases). Germline V gene lookup returns CDR1 SGHDN and CDR2 FVKESK. V was clipped by 1 base and J by 6 bases, with 16 bases between them. The CDR3 contains 15 residues. CDR3 bases: TGTGCCAGCAGCCAAGGGGGGACATCCGCCCTCGAGCAGTACTTC. It codes for CASSQGGTSALEQYF.